The 2 T cell receptor beta chains in this list originate from one sample, sequenced in a study of shared clonotypes between healthy human individuals (dated by TCRdb to 2019 to 2021). For the CD8 naive samples, CD45RO-negative cells were positively selected for CCR7, yielding a CD45RA+CCR7+ population from which TemRA cells were excluded. The library was made by the immunoSEQ multiplex PCR assay. This immuneACCESS table, as held by TCRdb, lists in-frame sequences with V and J called but not all clones. Of the missing ones, under half trace to an unresolved V gene in checked studies; the others have no known cause. Recorded for this sample are about 820,000 clones; about 91% of them occurred a single time. The top ten constitute less than 25% of the sample. The specimen was naive CD8+ T cells sorted from blood. Explained via the paper, the cell subset or site label denotes: CD45RA+CCR7+. These receptors were collected from a man between 25 and 39 years old in good health.

The J gene is TRBJ1-1, the V gene TRBV7-9; D remains unclear. Trimming left V 9 bases short and J 4 bases short, with 9 bases between. Germline loops: CDR1 SEHNR, CDR2 FQNEAQ (reference sequence). The CDR3 extends over 11 amino acids. The CDR3 reads CASRRGTEAFF. The CDR3 bases are TGTGCCAGTCGGCGGGGCACTGAAGCTTTCTTT.

The chain is built from TRBV27 and TRBJ2-7; D gene unclear. The CDR3 has 13 residues. CDR1 and CDR2 from the germline V gene are MNHEY and SMNVEV (reference sequence). Trimming stripped 3 bases from V and 4 bases from J, with 10 bases between. The CDR3 DNA follows: TGTGCCAGCAGTTTTGGCCAGAAGTACGAGCAGTACTTC. It specifies CASSFGQKYEQYF.